The 29 T cell receptor beta chains listed next were all sequenced from one sample in a study of T cell repertoires in cytomegalovirus infection. One entry per CDR3 protein results from TCRdb running MiXCR on the reads. The repertoire has more than 400,000 distinct CDR3 sequences, approximately 26% of them found once; the top ten carry approximately 13%. The specimen sequenced was PBMCs. The source is a human donor in good health (CMV status not recorded). Some clones in this sample may be carry-over from other donors' samples.

The rearrangement joins TRBV4-1 to TRBJ1-2; TRBD1 matches 11 bases. J lost 2 bases, V lost 1 base, and 3 bases had no gene match. CDR3 length equals 16 residues. Germline lookup yields CDR1 MGHRA and CDR2 YSYEKL. In DNA, the CDR3 is TGCGCCAGCAGCCAAGGGGGACAGGGGGGGAACTATGGCTACACCTTC. This codes for CASSQGGQGGNYGYTF.

The chain is built from TRBV5-5 and TRBJ2-2; 7 bases line up with TRBD2. CDR3 size: 17 residues. Germline CDR1 is SGHKS and CDR2 is YYEKEE (reference sequence). Germline trimming cut 0 bases from V and 4 bases from J; bases unmatched to any gene: 9. CDR3 nucleotides: TGTGCCAGCAGCTTGGTGGGTCTAGCGGAAGTCACCGGGGAGCTGTTTTTT. Amino acids: CASSLVGLAEVTGELFF.

Sample share makes this clonotype medium-sized. The V call is TRBV10-3, the J call TRBJ2-1; 11 bases align to TRBD2. The germline V gene encodes CDR1 ENHRY and CDR2 SYGVKD. CDR3 size: 16 residues. The V segment lost 5 bases and the J segment 5 bases; nucleotides outside the gene matches: 8. The CDR3 DNA sequence: TGTGCCATCAGTTTCAGACTAGCGGGAATGGACAATGAGCAGTTCTTC. Encoded protein: CAISFRLAGMDNEQFF.

The chain joins TRBV5-6 to TRBJ2-7; 11 bases are shared with TRBD2. Germline lookup yields CDR1 SGHDT and CDR2 YYEEEE. The V gene end was trimmed by 3 bases and the J gene end by 3 bases; junction bases not matched to a gene: 5. The CDR3 length is 15 residues. CDR3 bases: TGTGCCAGCAGCTCCGGGACTAGCGGCTACTACGAGCAGTACGTC. Its translation: CASSSGTSGYYEQYV.

There are a few counts of this clonotype. The chain recombines TRBV7-9 with TRBJ1-6; D is uncertain. Trimming shortened V by 2 bases and J by 7 bases, and 12 bases separated the two germline ends. Germline CDR1 is SEHNR and CDR2 is FQNEAQ (reference sequence). The CDR3 extends over 15 amino acids. This CDR3 is CASSLTKAANSPLHF. CDR3 nucleotides: TGTGCCAGCAGCTTAACCAAGGCAGCCAATTCACCCCTCCACTTT.

This clonotype was counted a single time. The chain is built from TRBV6-6 and TRBJ2-1; possibly TRBD2 for D (6 bases). V was clipped by 5 bases and J by 10 bases, with 21 bases between them. The germline gives CDR1 MNHNY, CDR2 SVGAGI (reference sequence). This CDR3 region has 15 residues. CDR3 nucleotides: TGTGCCAGCAGTCCCCGGGACTGGAGCGTCGAAGAGCAGTTCTTC. Translating it yields CASSPRDWSVEEQFF.

This clonotype came up a few times. This chain uses TRBV12-3 or TRBV12-4 with TRBJ1-5; D unresolved. The CDR3 spans 12 residues. V gave up 10 bases and J gave up 5 bases, with 12 bases separating them. In nucleotides, the CDR3 is TGTGCCACATCTCGTGATGATCAGCCCCAGCATTTT. Protein sequence: CATSRDDQPQHF.

This clonotype was observed a few times. The chain joins TRBV12-3 or TRBV12-4 to TRBJ1-1; perhaps TRBD1 as D (5 bases). The CDR3 is 15 residues long. Trimming shortened V by 6 bases and J by 1 base, and 15 bases separated the two germline ends. CDR3 loop: CASRPRATTNTEAFF. CDR3 nucleotide sequence: TGTGCCAGCAGGCCCAGGGCCACCACGAACACTGAAGCTTTCTTT.

The chain's CDR3 is CASRRAVFSEQYF. In DNA, the CDR3 is TGTGCCAGCAGGAGGGCCGTCTTCTCCGAGCAGTACTTC. This chain links TRBV28 with TRBJ2-7, with D perhaps matching TRBD2 (5 bases). Deletions cut 6 bases from V and 6 bases from J, with 15 bases between. The CDR3 runs to 13 residues. Germline V gene lookup returns CDR1 MDHEN and CDR2 SYDVKM.

This chain joins TRBV7-2 and TRBJ2-7; 8 nucleotides match TRBD1. The V gene end was trimmed by 7 bases and the J gene end by 6 bases; junction bases not matched to a gene: 17. The length of the CDR3 is 16 residues. Germline V CDR1 and CDR2: SGHTA, FQGNSA. The CDR3: CASTIGTGPERSEQYF. In nucleotides, the CDR3 is TGTGCCAGCACCATCGGGACAGGCCCGGAACGCAGCGAGCAGTACTTC.

The genes are TRBV12-3 or TRBV12-4 and TRBJ2-1; 7 bases fit TRBD1. This CDR3 is 16 amino acids long. J gave up 7 bases and V 6 bases, and 15 bases lay outside the gene matches. The CDR3 here is CASRHPGPSRGNEQFF. The CDR3 nucleotides read TGTGCCAGCAGGCACCCCGGACCGAGCAGGGGGAATGAGCAGTTCTTC.

Ten or more counts support this clonotype. The chain joins TRBV7-2 to TRBJ2-7, with no clear D. The CDR3 sequence is 12 residues long. Germline assignment: CDR1 SGHTA and CDR2 FQGNSA. Trimming took off 5 bases at V and 1 base at J, with 6 bases between the two ends. The CDR3 is CASSMYSYEQYF. The CDR3 nucleotides are TGTGCCAGCAGCATGTATTCCTACGAGCAGTACTTC.

J is TRBJ2-2 and V is TRBV7-2; unclear D gene. The CDR3 runs 15 residues. Germline V lookup: CDR1 SGHTA, CDR2 FQGNSA. V was trimmed by 1 base and J by 8 bases, leaving 14 bases between them. The CDR3 bases are TGTGCCAGCAGCTTAGAGGCCTACCGTGCAGGGGAGCTGTTTTTT. Translated: CASSLEAYRAGELFF.

This clonotype was seen a handful of times. The chain employs TRBV3-1 and TRBJ2-2; D gene ambiguous. The CDR3 is 13 amino acids. Germline CDR1 is LGHDT and CDR2 is YNNKEL (reference sequence). Deletions cut 2 bases from V and 5 bases from J, with 6 bases between. The CDR3 here is CASSQSMTGELFF. The CDR3 DNA sequence: TGTGCCAGCAGCCAATCTATGACCGGGGAGCTGTTTTTT.

In this sample, this clonotype turned up a few times. The J gene is TRBJ2-5, the V gene TRBV19; 12 bases map to TRBD2. This CDR3 is built from 15 residues. V lost 2 bases, J lost 6 bases, and 4 bases stayed unmatched. The V gene's germline CDR1 is LNHDA and CDR2 SQIVND (reference sequence). In DNA, the CDR3 is TGTGCCAGTAGTATAACTAGCGGGAGGTGGAAGACCCAGTACTTC. It yields the protein CASSITSGRWKTQYF.

This chain connects TRBV6-2 or TRBV6-3 to TRBJ1-4; no reliable D call. V gave up 8 bases and J gave up 5 bases, with 9 bases separating them. The CDR3 consists of 12 residues. CDR1 is MNHEY and CDR2 is SVGEGT in the germline V gene. For the CDR3, the DNA is TGTGCCAGCCGCATTTGGAATGAAAAACTGTTTTTT. Its protein product is CASRIWNEKLFF.

The chain recombines TRBV7-2 with TRBJ2-1; possibly TRBD1 or TRBD2 for D (5 bases each). The CDR3 is made up of 12 amino acids. The V gene lost 7 bases and the J gene lost 9 bases, with 13 bases spanning the gap. Looked up from germline, CDR1 is SGHTA and CDR2 is FQGNSA. The CDR3 sequence: CASTMPGGEQFF. CDR3 in DNA: TGTGCCAGCACCATGCCTGGGGGTGAGCAGTTCTTC.

This sequence joins TRBV27 and TRBJ1-1, with TRBD1 as a possible D gene (6 bases). V was pared by 2 bases and J by 3 bases, with 13 bases between. CDR1 and CDR2 (germline): MNHEY, SMNVEV (reference sequence). This CDR3 comprises 15 residues. CDR3 in DNA: TGTGCCAGCAGTTTAACGATGGGGGCGCACACTGAAGCTTTCTTT. Residues: CASSLTMGAHTEAFF.

Many counts were recorded for this clonotype. The chain recombines TRBV7-9 with TRBJ2-3, with D unclear. The CDR3 has 12 residues. Germline assignment: CDR1 SEHNR and CDR2 FQNEAQ (reference sequence). V lost 2 bases and J 6 bases, leaving 6 bases between the germline ends. The CDR3 region is CASSLRVDTQYF. In DNA form, the CDR3 reads TGTGCCAGCAGCTTACGCGTGGATACGCAGTATTTT.

The chain couples TRBV10-3 to TRBJ2-3, with D possibly being TRBD2 (5 bases). The CDR3 totals 14 residues. Deletions cut 3 bases from V and 2 bases from J, with 9 bases between. Germline V lookup: CDR1 ENHRY, CDR2 SYGVKD. CDR3 DNA sequence: TGTGCCATCAGTGAAGGAGGATACACAGATACGCAGTATTTT. This sequence encodes CAISEGGYTDTQYF.

This clonotype was detected ten times or more. The rearrangement links TRBV7-9 to TRBJ2-5; no clear D. Per the germline V gene, CDR1 is SEHNR and CDR2 is FQNEAQ (reference sequence). The ends were cut back, 1 base at V and 5 bases at J, with 8 bases in the middle. The CDR3 totals 13 residues. The DNA for the CDR3 is TGTGCCAGCAGCTTAGGGGCGATGGAGACCCAGTACTTC. Translating gives CASSLGAMETQYF.

The chain carries TRBV4-3 and TRBJ2-3; no definite D call. Germline V gene lookup returns CDR1 LGHNA and CDR2 YSLEER. The CDR3 is 15 residues long. Deletions cut 3 bases from V and 5 bases from J, with 15 bases between. The CDR3 protein is CASSQALGVGDTQYF. The CDR3 DNA is TGCGCCAGCAGCCAGGCCCTAGGTGTGGGAGATACGCAGTATTTT.

The chain is built from TRBV6-2 or TRBV6-3 and TRBJ2-6, with D unclear. Trimming took 6 bases from V and 4 from J, leaving 4 bases between them. The germline gives CDR1 MNHEY, CDR2 SVGEGT. The CDR3 loop spans 12 amino acids. The CDR3 sequence: CASSWGANVLTF. In nucleotides, the CDR3 is TGTGCCAGCAGCTGGGGGGCCAACGTCCTGACTTTC.

The rearrangement joins TRBV7-9 to TRBJ2-1; D remains ambiguous. Trimming left V 0 bases short and J 4 bases short, with 7 bases between. Germline loops: CDR1 SEHNR, CDR2 FQNEAQ (reference sequence). The CDR3 extends over 14 amino acids. CDR3 protein: CASSLARKYNEQFF. The CDR3 region has the DNA TGTGCCAGCAGCTTAGCGAGAAAATACAATGAGCAGTTCTTC. The full variable domain, rest sourced from reference TRBV7-9 and TRBJ2-1, is DTGVSQNPRHKITKRGQNVTFRCDPISEHNRLYWYRQTLGQGPEFLTYFQNEAQLEKSRLLSDRFSAERPKGSFSTLEIQRTEQGDSAMYLCASSLARKYNEQFFGPGTRLTVL.

The chain is built from TRBV19 and TRBJ2-7, with 11 bases matching TRBD2. This CDR3 has 18 residues. V gave up 0 bases and J gave up 3 bases; unmatched junction bases: 10. Germline CDR1 reads LNHDA; CDR2 reads SQIVND (reference sequence). CDR3 protein: CASSIDFPVGLADYEQYF. In nucleotides, the CDR3 is TGTGCCAGTAGTATAGATTTCCCCGTGGGACTAGCGGACTACGAGCAGTACTTC.

In this sample, this clonotype turned up a few times. The genes are TRBV7-8 and TRBJ2-1; D gene uncertain. The CDR3 runs 12 residues. Trimming removed 1 base from V and 11 bases from J, with 9 bases in between. The germline CDR1 and CDR2 sequences are SGHVS and FQNEAQ. The CDR3 DNA follows: TGTGCCAGCAGCTTAGGGATACAAAAGCAGTTCTTC. Encoded protein: CASSLGIQKQFF.

This clonotype was seen repeatedly, ten times or more. The V and J genes are TRBV7-2 and TRBJ2-7; TRBD1 matches at 8 bases. Germline-derived CDR1 and CDR2 are SGHTA and FQGNSA. The length of the CDR3 is 15 residues. The J segment lost 0 bases and the V segment lost 5 bases, leaving 6 bases of the junction unmatched. For the CDR3, the DNA is TGTGCCAGCAGCCCGGGACAGGTGCCCTCCTACGAGCAGTACTTC. This encodes CASSPGQVPSYEQYF.

The chain carries TRBV24-1 and TRBJ2-3; D remains unclear. Germline CDR1 KGHDR, CDR2 SFDVKD. This CDR3 has 14 amino acids. V was cut by 5 bases and J by 8 bases, with 16 bases left in between. As DNA, the CDR3 is TGTGCCACCAGTGTGGCCCCCCAGGACGCTACGCAGTATTTT. Protein sequence: CATSVAPQDATQYF.

The V gene is TRBV6-2 or TRBV6-3, the J gene TRBJ2-2; 14 bases fit TRBD2. The germline CDR1 and CDR2 sequences are MNHEY and SVGEGT. Losses at the gene ends were 6 bases for V and 4 bases for J; bases not matched to a gene: 7. This CDR3 is 17 amino acids long. The CDR3 region has the DNA TGTGCCAGCAGGGCATTGGGACTAGCGGGAGCCACCGGGGAGCTGTTTTTT. This codes for CASRALGLAGATGELFF.